This is a list of T cell receptor beta chains from one sample in a study of T-cell memory formation after mild COVID-19. TCRdb called the 5' RACE reads again in MiXCR, with one record for every CDR3 protein. Of about 430,000 distinct CDR3 sequences detected, about a sixth appear once; the ten largest clones hold about a fifth. What was sequenced was PBMCs or a T cell subset sorted from them (not recorded which). The receptors stem from a man aged 18 to 29 who had mild COVID-19 (a few samples of this study predate the infection). Cell type and time point are not known. The CDR3 runs from the conserved cysteine through the conserved F or W.

V,CDR3
TRBV9,CASSATSQVQFF
TRBV27,CASSLHRGSNEKLFF
TRBV4-3,CASSQTTGVTDEQFF
TRBV7-9,CASSLAHTEAFF
TRBV7-2,CASSFRTGDPDTQYF
TRBV7-9,CASSEGSQPQHF
TRBV6-1,CASWGEETQYF
TRBV20-1,CSASPGTSGGSSYEQYF
TRBV28,CASRETTDRETQYF
TRBV5-4,CASSSRNTDTQYF
TRBV7-2,CASSLGSGTGSHGYTF